This T cell receptor (beta chain) was profiled in a study of blood T cell repertoires in COVID-19. The repertoire was sequenced with immunoSEQ multiplex PCR; TCRdb's copy has only in-frame clones and lacks some. Among fewer than 85,000 clones listed, more than 75% were seen once. The germline V gene encodes CDR1 SGDLS and CDR2 YYNGEE. The V end was cut by 0 bases, the J end by 0 bases, with 10 bases between. The CDR3 length is 16 residues. J is TRBJ2-1 and V is TRBV9; maybe TRBD2 (5 bases). The specimen was peripheral blood. This sequence was found in a man aged 50 to 59 with active COVID-19. DNA of the CDR3: TGTGCCAGCAGCGTAGGAGGGCGGAGCTCCTACAATGAGCAGTTCTTC. Protein sequence: CASSVGGRSSYNEQFF.